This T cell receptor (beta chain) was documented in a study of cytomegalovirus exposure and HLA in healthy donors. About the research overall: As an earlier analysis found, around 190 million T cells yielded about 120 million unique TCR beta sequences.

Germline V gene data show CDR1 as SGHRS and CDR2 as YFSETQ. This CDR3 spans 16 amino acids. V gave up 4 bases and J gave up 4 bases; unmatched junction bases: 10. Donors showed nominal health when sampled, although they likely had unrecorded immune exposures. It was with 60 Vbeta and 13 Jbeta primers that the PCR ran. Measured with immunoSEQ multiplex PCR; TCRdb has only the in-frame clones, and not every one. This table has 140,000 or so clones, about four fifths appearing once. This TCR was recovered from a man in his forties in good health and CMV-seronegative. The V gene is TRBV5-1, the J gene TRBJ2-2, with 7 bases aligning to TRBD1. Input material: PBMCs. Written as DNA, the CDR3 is TGCGCCAGCAGCCCGACGACAGGGTCTACCACCGGGGAGCTGTTTTTT. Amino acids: CASSPTTGSTTGELFF. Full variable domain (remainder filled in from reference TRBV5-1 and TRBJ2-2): KAGVTQTPRYLIKTRGQQVTLSCSPISGHRSVSWYQQTPGQGLQFLFEYFSETQRNKGNFPGRFSGRQFSNSRSEMNVSTLELGDSALYLCASSPTTGSTTGELFFGEGSRLTVL.